This T cell receptor (beta chain) was recovered during a study of PD-1 blockade in classical Hodgkin lymphoma. This CDR3 comprises 13 residues. V was pared by 4 bases and J by 7 bases, with 4 bases of the junction left unmatched. Per germline, CDR1 LNHDA and CDR2 SQIVND (reference sequence). Time point denoted: cycle 4 day 1 (C4D1), after more than 5 weeks of nivolumab. Each patient's relapse followed autologous stem cell transplantation, and brentuximab vedotin exposure varied. From thawed PBMCs, CD4+ T cells were purified using magnetic negative selection. The data were produced by immunoSEQ multiplex PCR, yet TCRdb's version contains in-frame clones alone and is incomplete. The repertoire holds about 18,000 clones, roughly three quarters seen once, with 1.5% to 2% in the top ten.

The input for sequencing was CD4+ T cells from blood, taken before the fourth cycle of nivolumab. The chain uses TRBV19 and TRBJ2-1; 7 bases fit TRBD1. The TCR comes from a human donor with classical Hodgkin lymphoma. This CDR3 is CASSTSRGNEQFF. In DNA form, the CDR3 reads TGTGCCAGTAGTACTTCCAGGGGGAATGAGCAGTTCTTC.